One and the same sample provided the 5 T cell receptor beta chains below, sequenced in a study of shared clonotypes between healthy human individuals. The table came from immunoSEQ multiplex PCR; TCRdb's copy has only in-frame clones and leaves some out. This sample carries approximately 2,000,000 clones, 85% to 95% of them seen once, and the ten largest clones take around 0.38%. Sample: naive CD4+ T cells from PBMCs. Subset noted: CD45RA+ positively selected. Receptors originate from a man between 18 and 29 years old in good health. Some clones in this sample may be carry-over from other donors' samples.

The DNA for the CDR3 is TGTGCCAGCACCCCCCGCCACCCGGGCAATCAGCCCCAGCATTTT. Protein sequence: CASTPRHPGNQPQHF. This sequence joins TRBV28 and TRBJ1-5; unclear D gene. Deletions cut 7 bases from V and 2 bases from J, with 15 bases between. This CDR3 spans 15 amino acids. Germline V lookup: CDR1 MDHEN, CDR2 SYDVKM.

The rearrangement joins TRBV29-1 to TRBJ2-1; D gene uncertain. There are 14 residues in the CDR3. V dropped 4 bases and J dropped 5 bases, with 15 bases sitting between them. Germline CDR1 and CDR2: SQVTM and ANQGSEA. The CDR3 DNA reads TGCAGCGTTGCTTCTAGTATGGTCAACAATGAGCAGTTCTTC. Encoded protein: CSVASSMVNNEQFF.

The chain has TRBV7-6 and TRBJ2-7; D possibly uses TRBD1 or TRBD2 (6 bases each). V was clipped by 0 bases and J by 2 bases, with 11 bases between them. The CDR3 loop spans 15 amino acids. The germline V gene encodes CDR1 SGHVS and CDR2 FNYEAQ. The CDR3 reads CASSLAGRGPYEQYF. CDR3 nucleotide sequence: TGTGCCAGCAGCTTAGCGGGTCGGGGGCCCTACGAGCAGTACTTC. Full variable domain (remainder filled in from reference TRBV7-6 and TRBJ2-7): GAGVSQSPRYKVTKRGQDVALRCDPISGHVSLYWYRQALGQGPEFLTYFNYEAQQDKSGLPNDRFSAERPEGSISTLTIQRTEQRDSAMYRCASSLAGRGPYEQYFGPGTRLTVT.

This chain connects TRBV6-5 to TRBJ2-3; tentative D call: TRBD2 (5 bases). This CDR3 spans 13 amino acids. Germline CDR1 is MNHEY and CDR2 is SVGAGI. V was trimmed by 8 bases and J by 5 bases, leaving 14 bases between them. CDR3 bases: TGTGCCAGCCGAAACCACGGAGGAGATACGCAGTATTTT. It yields the protein CASRNHGGDTQYF.

J is TRBJ2-1 and V is TRBV7-9; weak D call: TRBD2 (6 bases). CDR1 is SEHNR and CDR2 is FQNEAQ in the germline V gene (reference sequence). The CDR3 runs to 15 residues. The V gene lost 2 bases and the J gene lost 3 bases, with 11 bases spanning the gap. The CDR3, as DNA: TGTGCCAGCAGCTTACCGGGACTTGTCTACAATGAGCAGTTCTTC. Translation gives CASSLPGLVYNEQFF.